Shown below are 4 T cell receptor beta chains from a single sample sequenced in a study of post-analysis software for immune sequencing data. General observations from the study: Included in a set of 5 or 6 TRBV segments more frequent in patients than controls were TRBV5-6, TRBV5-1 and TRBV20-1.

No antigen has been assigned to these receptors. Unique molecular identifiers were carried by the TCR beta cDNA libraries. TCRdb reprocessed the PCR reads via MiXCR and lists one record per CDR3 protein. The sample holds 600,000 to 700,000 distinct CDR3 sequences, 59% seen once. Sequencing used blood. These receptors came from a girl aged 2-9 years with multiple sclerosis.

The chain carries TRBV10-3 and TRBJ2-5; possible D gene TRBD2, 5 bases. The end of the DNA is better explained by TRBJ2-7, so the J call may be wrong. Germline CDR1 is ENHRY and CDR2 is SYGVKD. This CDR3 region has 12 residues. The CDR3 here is CAISESGVEQYF. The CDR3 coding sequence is TGTGCCATCAGTGAGTCCGGGGTCGAGCAGTACTTC.

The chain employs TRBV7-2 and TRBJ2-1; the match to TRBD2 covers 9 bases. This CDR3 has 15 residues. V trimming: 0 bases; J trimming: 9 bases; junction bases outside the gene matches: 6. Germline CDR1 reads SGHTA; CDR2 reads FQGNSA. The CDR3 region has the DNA TGTGCCAGCAGCTTAGCGGCTAGCGGGAAGGGTGAGCAGTTCTTC. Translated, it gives CASSLAASGKGEQFF. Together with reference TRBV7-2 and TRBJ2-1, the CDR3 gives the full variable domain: GAGVSQSPSNKVTEKGKDVELRCDPISGHTALYWYRQSLGQGLEFLIYFQGNSAPDKSGLPSDRFSAERTGGSVSTLTIQRTQQEDSAVYLCASSLAASGKGEQFFGPGTRLTVL.

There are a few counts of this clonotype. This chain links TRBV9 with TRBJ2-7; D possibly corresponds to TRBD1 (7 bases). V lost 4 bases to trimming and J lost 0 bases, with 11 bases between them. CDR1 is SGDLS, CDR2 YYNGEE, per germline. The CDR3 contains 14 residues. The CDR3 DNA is TGTGCCAGCAGCCCGGGGGACAGCTCCTACGAGCAGTACTTC. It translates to CASSPGDSSYEQYF.

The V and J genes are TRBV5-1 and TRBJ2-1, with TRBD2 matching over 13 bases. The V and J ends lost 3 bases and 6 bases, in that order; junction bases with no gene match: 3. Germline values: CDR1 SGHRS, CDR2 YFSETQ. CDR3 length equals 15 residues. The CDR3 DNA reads TGCGCCAGCAGCTCACTAGCGGGGGGGTCCAATGAGCAGTTCTTC. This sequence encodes CASSSLAGGSNEQFF. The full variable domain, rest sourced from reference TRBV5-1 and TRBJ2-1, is KAGVTQTPRYLIKTRGQQVTLSCSPISGHRSVSWYQQTPGQGLQFLFEYFSETQRNKGNFPGRFSGRQFSNSRSEMNVSTLELGDSALYLCASSSLAGGSNEQFFGPGTRLTVL.